The 2 T cell receptor beta chains presented below share a single source sample, sequenced in a study of CD8 T cells in Susac syndrome (dated by TCRdb to between 2018 and 2020). Receptors were amplified or captured by the immunoSEQ multiplex PCR assay. RNA was extracted using the RNeasy kit, and roughly 0.5 to 1 ug of the RNA was reverse transcribed with random hexamers. TCRdb trimmed the raw reads at Q25, called clones with MiXCR and kept productive beta chains. Entries that share a CDR3 protein sequence are merged under the most common genes and DNA. In this sample the table shows roughly 180,000 distinct CDR3 sequences, just under 95% of which occur a single time. Clones ranked in the top ten supply 0.13% to 0.15% of the sample. Sequences were obtained from CD4+ T cells from PBMCs. These receptors came from a human donor in good health.

The genes are TRBV6-2 or TRBV6-3 and TRBJ1-1; D is unresolved. The germline V and J ends were trimmed by 0 bases and 7 bases, with 18 bases remaining between them. The CDR3 covers 16 residues. Germline V lookup: CDR1 MNHEY, CDR2 SVGEGT. The CDR3 is CASSYSSGSTALEAFF. The CDR3 coding sequence is TGTGCCAGCAGTTACTCGAGTGGTTCCACCGCTCTTGAAGCTTTCTTT.

The rearrangement joins TRBV4-2 to TRBJ1-3, with D unresolved. V lost 0 bases and J lost 1, with 7 bases in between. This CDR3 is 15 amino acids long. The germline V gene encodes CDR1 LGHNA and CDR2 YNFKEQ. CDR3 DNA sequence: TGTGCCAGCAGCCAAGAAAGACAATCTGGAAACACCATATATTTT. It encodes CASSQERQSGNTIYF.